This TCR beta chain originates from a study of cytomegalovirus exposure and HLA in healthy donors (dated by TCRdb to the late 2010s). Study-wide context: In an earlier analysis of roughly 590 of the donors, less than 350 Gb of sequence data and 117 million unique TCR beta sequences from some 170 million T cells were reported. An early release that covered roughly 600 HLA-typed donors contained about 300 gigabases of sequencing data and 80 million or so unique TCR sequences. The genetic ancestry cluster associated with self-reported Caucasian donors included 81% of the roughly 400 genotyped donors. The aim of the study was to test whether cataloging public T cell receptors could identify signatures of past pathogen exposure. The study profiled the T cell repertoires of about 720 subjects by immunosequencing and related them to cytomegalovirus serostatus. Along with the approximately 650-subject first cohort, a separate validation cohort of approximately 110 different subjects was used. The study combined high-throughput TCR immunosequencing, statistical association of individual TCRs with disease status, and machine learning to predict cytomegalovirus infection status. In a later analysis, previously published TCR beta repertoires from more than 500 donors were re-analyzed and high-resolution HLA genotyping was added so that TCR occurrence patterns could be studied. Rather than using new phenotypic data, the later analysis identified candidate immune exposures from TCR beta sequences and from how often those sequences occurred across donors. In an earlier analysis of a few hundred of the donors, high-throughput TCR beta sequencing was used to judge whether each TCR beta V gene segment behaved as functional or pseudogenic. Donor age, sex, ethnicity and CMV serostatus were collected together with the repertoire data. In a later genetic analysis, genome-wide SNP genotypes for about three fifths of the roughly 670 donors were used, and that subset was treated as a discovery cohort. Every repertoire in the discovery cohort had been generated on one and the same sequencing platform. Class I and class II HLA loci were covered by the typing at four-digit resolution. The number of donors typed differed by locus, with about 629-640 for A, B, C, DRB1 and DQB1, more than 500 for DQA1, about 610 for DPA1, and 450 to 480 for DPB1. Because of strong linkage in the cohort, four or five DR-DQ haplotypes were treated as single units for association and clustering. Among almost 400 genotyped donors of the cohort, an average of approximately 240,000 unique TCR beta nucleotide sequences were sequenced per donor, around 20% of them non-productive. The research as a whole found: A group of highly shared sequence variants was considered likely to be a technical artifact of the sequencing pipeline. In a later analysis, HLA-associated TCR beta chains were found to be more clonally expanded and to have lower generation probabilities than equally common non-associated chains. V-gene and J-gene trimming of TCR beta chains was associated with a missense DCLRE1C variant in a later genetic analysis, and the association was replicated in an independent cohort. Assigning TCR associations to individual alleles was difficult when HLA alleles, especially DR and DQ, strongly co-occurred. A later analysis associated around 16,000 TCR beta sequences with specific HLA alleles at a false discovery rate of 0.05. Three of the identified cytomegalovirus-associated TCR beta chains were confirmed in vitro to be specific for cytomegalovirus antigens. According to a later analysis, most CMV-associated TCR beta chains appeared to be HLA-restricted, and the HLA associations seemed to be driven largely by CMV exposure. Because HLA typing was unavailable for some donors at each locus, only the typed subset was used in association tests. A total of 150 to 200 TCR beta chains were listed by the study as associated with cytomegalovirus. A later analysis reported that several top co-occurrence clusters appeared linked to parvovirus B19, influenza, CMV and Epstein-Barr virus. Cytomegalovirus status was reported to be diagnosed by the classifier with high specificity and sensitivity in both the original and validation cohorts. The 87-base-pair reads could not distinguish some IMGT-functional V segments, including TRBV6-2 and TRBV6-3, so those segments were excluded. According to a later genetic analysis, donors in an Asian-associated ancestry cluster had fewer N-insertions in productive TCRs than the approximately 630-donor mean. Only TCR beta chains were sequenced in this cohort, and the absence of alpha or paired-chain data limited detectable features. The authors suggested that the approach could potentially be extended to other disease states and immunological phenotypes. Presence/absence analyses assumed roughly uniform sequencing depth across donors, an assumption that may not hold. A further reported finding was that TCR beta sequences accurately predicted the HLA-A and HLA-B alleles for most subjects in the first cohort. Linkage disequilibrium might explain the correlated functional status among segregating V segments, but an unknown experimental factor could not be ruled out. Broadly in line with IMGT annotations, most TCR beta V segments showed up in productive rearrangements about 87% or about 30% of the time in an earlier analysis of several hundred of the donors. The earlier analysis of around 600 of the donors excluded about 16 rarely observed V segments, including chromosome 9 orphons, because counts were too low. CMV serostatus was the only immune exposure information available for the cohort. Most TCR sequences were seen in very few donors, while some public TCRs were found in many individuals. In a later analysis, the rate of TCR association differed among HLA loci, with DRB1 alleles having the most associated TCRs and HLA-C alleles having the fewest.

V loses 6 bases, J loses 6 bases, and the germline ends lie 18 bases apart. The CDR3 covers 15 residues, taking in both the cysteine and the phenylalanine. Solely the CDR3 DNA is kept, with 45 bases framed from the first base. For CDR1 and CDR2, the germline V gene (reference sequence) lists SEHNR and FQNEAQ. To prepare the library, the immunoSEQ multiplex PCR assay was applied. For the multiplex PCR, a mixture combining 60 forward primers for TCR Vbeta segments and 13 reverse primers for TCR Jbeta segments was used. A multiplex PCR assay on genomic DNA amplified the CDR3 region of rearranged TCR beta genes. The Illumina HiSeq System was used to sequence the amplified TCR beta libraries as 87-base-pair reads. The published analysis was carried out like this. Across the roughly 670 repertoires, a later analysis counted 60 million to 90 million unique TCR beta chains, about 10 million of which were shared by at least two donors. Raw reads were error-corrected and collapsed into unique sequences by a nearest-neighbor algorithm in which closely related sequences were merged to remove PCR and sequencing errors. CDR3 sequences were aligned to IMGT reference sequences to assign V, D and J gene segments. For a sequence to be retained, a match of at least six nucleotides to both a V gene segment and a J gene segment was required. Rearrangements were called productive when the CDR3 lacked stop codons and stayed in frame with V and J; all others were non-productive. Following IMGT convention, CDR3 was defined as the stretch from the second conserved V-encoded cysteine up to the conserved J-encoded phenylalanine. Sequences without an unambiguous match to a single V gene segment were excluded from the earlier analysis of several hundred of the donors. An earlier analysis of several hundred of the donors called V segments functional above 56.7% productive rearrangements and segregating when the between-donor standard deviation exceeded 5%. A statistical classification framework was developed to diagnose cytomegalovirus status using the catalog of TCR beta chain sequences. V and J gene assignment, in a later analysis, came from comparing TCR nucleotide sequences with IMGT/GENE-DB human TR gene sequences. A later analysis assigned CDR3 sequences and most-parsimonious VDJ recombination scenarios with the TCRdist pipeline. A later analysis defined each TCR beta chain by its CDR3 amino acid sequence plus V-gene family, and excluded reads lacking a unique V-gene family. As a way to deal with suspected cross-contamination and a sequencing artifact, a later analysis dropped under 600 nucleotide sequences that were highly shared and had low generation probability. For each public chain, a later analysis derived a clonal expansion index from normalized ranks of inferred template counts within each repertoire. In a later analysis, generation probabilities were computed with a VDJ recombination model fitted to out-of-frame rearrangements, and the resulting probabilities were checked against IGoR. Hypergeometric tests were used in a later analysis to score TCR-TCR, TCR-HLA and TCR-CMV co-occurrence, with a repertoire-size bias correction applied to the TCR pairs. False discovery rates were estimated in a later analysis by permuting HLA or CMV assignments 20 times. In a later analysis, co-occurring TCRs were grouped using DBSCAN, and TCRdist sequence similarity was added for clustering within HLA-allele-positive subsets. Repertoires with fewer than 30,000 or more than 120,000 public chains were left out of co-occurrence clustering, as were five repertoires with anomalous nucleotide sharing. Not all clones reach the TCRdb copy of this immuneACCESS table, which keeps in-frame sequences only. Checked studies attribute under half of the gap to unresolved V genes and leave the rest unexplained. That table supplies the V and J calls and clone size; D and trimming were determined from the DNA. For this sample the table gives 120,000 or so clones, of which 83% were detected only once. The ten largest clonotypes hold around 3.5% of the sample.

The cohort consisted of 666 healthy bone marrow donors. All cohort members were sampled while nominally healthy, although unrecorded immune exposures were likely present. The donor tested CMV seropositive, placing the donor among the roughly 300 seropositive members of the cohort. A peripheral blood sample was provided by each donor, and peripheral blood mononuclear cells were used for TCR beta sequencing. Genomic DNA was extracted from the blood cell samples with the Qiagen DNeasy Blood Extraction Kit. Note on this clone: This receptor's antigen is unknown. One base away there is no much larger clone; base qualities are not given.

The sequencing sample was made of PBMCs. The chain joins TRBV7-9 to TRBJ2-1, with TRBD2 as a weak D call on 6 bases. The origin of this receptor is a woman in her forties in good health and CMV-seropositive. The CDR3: CASSTPGEGGNEQFF. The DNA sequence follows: TGTGCCAGCAGTACGCCGGGAGAAGGAGGCAATGAGCAGTTCTTC.